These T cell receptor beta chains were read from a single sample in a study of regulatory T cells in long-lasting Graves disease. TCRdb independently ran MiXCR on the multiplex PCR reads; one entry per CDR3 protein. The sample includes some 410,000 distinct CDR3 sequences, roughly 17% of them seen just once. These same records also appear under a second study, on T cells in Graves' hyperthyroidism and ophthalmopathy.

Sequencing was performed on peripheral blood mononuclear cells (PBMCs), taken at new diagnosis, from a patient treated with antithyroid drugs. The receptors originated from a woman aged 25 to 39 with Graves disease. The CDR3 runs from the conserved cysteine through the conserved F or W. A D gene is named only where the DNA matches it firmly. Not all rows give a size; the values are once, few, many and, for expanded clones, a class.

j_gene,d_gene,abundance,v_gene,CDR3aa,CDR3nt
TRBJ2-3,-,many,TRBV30,CAWSVASTDTQYF,TGTGCCTGGAGTGTAGCGAGCACAGATACGCAGTATTTT
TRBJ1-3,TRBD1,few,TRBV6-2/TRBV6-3,CASSYPGQGMNTIYF,TGTGCCAGCAGTTACCCGGGACAGGGGATGAACACCATATATTTT
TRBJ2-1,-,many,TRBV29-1,CSVGPGQHENEQFF,TGCAGCGTTGGACCGGGACAACATGAGAATGAGCAGTTCTTC
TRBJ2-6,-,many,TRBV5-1,CASSFEGAGANVLTF,TGCGCCAGCAGCTTCGAGGGAGCTGGGGCCAACGTCCTGACTTTC
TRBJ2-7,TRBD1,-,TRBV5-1,CASRSGQGAYEQYF,TGCGCCAGCAGGTCGGGACAGGGGGCCTACGAGCAGTACTTC
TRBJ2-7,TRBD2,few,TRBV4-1,CASSQDPASGRPRYEQYF,TGCGCCAGCAGCCAAGATCCCGCTAGCGGGAGACCTAGATACGAGCAGTACTTC
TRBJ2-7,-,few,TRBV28,CASTGGTKTSGRIFTYEQYF,TGTGCCAGCACAGGGGGCACCAAGACGAGCGGGAGGATATTCACCTACGAGCAGTACTTC
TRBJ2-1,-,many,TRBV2,CASSEGRDLEQFF,TGTGCCAGCAGTGAAGGACGGGATCTTGAGCAGTTCTTC
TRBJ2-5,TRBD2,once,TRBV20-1,CSASWGAGEVETQYF,TGCAGTGCGAGCTGGGGAGCGGGAGAGGTCGAGACCCAGTACTTC
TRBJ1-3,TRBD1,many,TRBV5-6,CASRPTGVGNTIYF,TGTGCCAGCAGGCCGACAGGGGTCGGAAACACCATATATTTT
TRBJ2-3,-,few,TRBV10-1,CASSEGPVDTQYF,TGCGCCAGCAGTGAAGGCCCAGTCGATACGCAGTATTTT
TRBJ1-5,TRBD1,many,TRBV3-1,CASSQRTGGQPQHF,TGTGCCAGCAGCCAAAGGACAGGGGGCCAGCCCCAGCATTTT
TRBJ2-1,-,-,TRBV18,CASSPVIASSYNEQFF,TGTGCCAGCTCACCAGTAATAGCGAGCTCCTACAATGAGCAGTTCTTC
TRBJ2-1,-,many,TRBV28,CASSSSGTTLDNEQFF,TGTGCCAGCAGCTCCTCCGGGACAACCCTCGACAATGAGCAGTTCTTC
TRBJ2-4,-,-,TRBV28,CASNFPGNIQYF,TGTGCCAGCAATTTCCCGGGGAACATTCAGTACTTC
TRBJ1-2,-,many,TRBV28,CASSLGGGGYGYTF,TGTGCCAGCAGTTTGGGAGGGGGTGGCTATGGCTACACCTTC
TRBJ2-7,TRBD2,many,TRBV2,CASSPGLAVYEQYF,TGTGCCAGCAGCCCGGGACTAGCGGTCTACGAGCAGTACTTC
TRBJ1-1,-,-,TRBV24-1,CATSDGDRAEAFF,TGTGCCACCAGTGATGGGGACCGCGCTGAAGCTTTCTTT
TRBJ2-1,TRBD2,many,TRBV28,CASSFPLDSSGRNNEQFF,TGTGCCAGCAGTTTCCCCCTGGATTCTAGCGGGAGGAATAATGAGCAGTTCTTC
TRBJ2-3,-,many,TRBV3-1,CASSQEGTPWADTQYF,TGTGCCAGCAGCCAAGAGGGTACACCGTGGGCAGATACGCAGTATTTT
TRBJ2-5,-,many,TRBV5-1,CASSSYKGETQYF,TGCGCCAGCAGCTCCTACAAGGGCGAGACCCAGTACTTC
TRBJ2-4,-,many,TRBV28,CASRGFLDIQYF,TGTGCCAGCAGGGGGTTCTTGGACATTCAGTACTTC
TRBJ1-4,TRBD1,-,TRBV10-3,CAISEVTGVGEKLFF,TGTGCCATCAGTGAAGTTACAGGGGTGGGTGAAAAACTGTTTTTT
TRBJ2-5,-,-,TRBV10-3,CAVSDSGTPGETQYF,TGTGCCGTCAGTGATTCCGGGACACCCGGGGAGACCCAGTACTTC
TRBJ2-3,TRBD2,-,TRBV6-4,CASSDMAGGTDTQYF,TGTGCCAGCAGTGACATGGCGGGAGGCACAGATACGCAGTATTTT
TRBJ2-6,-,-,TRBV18,CASSNGGSGANVLTF,TGTGCCAGCTCAAATGGGGGGTCTGGGGCCAACGTCCTGACTTTC
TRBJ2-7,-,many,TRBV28,CASSLTRTEPYEQYF,TGTGCCAGCAGTTTAACCAGGACGGAACCCTACGAGCAGTACTTC
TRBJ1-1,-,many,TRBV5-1,CASSLRRQMNTEAFF,TGCGCCAGCAGCTTGAGGAGACAGATGAACACTGAAGCTTTCTTT
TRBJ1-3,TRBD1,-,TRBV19,CASRPSGGQPGNTIYF,TGTGCCAGTCGACCTTCGGGGGGACAGCCAGGAAACACCATATATTTT
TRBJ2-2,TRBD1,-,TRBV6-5,CASSYPGTGTGELFF,TGTGCCAGCAGTTACCCCGGGACAGGGACCGGGGAGCTGTTTTTT
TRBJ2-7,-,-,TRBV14,CASSQELAETYEQYF,TGTGCCAGCAGCCAAGAGTTAGCGGAGACCTACGAGCAGTACTTC
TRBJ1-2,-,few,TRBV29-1,CSVAGTLKNRGYTF,TGCAGCGTAGCCGGGACATTAAAAAACCGGGGCTACACCTTC
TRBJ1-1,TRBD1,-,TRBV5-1,CASSLFWTGDSWGGTEAFF,TGCGCCAGCAGCTTGTTTTGGACAGGGGATAGTTGGGGTGGCACTGAAGCTTTCTTT
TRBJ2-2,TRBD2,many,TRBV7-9,CASSPPRLAVRELFF,TGTGCCAGCAGCCCTCCTCGACTAGCTGTCAGGGAGCTGTTTTTT
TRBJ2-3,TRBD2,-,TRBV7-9,CASRLLAGGEDTQYF,TGTGCCAGCAGACTACTAGCGGGAGGTGAGGATACGCAGTATTTT
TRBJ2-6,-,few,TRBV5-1,CASSDPGARSGANVLTF,TGCGCCAGCAGCGACCCGGGAGCCCGCTCTGGGGCCAACGTCCTGACTTTC
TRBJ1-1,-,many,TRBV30,CAWSRPGSKAFF,TGTGCCTGGAGTAGACCGGGATCTAAAGCTTTCTTT
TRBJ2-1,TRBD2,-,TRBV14,CASSLRSGRSVALYNEQFF,TGTGCCAGCAGCCTCCGCAGCGGGAGGTCCGTTGCACTTTACAATGAGCAGTTCTTC
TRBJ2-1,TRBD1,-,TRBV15,CATSRDRQGAGEQFF,TGTGCCACCAGCAGAGACCGACAGGGGGCGGGTGAGCAGTTCTTC
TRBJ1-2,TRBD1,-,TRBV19,CASSPRDRGLDGYTF,TGTGCCAGTAGTCCCCGGGACAGGGGGCTTGACGGCTACACCTTC
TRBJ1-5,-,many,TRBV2,CASSEGRGGVSNQPQHF,TGTGCCAGCAGTGAAGGCCGCGGAGGGGTTAGCAATCAGCCCCAGCATTTT
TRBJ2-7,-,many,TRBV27,CASGVRGSSEQYF,TGTGCCAGCGGGGTCAGGGGATCGTCCGAGCAGTACTTC
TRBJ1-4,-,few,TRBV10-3,CAISEFPEKLFF,TGTGCCATCAGTGAGTTTCCGGAAAAACTGTTTTTT
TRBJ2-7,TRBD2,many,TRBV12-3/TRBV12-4,CASSFSSGMNEQYF,TGTGCCAGCAGTTTCTCCAGCGGGATGAACGAGCAGTACTTC
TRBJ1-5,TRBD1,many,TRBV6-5,CASSWDRGQQPQHF,TGTGCCAGCAGTTGGGACAGGGGGCAACAGCCCCAGCATTTT
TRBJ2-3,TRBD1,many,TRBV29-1,CSVPRQGGTDTQYF,TGCAGCGTTCCCAGACAGGGAGGCACAGATACGCAGTATTTT
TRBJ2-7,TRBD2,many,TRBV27,CASSPVTSGRLVPYEQYF,TGTGCCAGCAGTCCGGTGACTAGCGGGAGGTTGGTCCCCTACGAGCAGTACTTC
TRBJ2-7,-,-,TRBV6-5,CASSYIRGAGYEQYF,TGTGCCAGCAGTTACATCAGGGGGGCAGGCTACGAGCAGTACTTC
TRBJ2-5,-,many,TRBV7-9,CASSFRMMEETQYF,TGTGCCAGCAGCTTTAGAATGATGGAAGAGACCCAGTACTTC
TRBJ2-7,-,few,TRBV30,CAWSGTNSYEQYF,TGTGCCTGGAGTGGGACAAATTCCTACGAGCAGTACTTC
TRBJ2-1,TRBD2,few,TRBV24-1,CATSGNLAGDTQEQFF,TGTGCCACCAGTGGGAATCTAGCGGGCGATACGCAGGAGCAGTTCTTC
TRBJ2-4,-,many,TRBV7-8,CASSATGLDIQYF,TGTGCCAGCAGCGCAACAGGATTAGACATTCAGTACTTC
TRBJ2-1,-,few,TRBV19,CASSMGLKGEQFF,TGTGCCAGTAGTATGGGTCTCAAAGGTGAGCAGTTCTTC